Detailed here is one TCR beta chain. Its antigen is currently unknown. Clones were sequenced by immunoSEQ multiplex PCR, and TCRdb holds only the in-frame ones, with some missing. The sample has some 120,000 clones, 91% seen once. This sample is drawn from a study of T cell responses to AZD1222 COVID-19 vaccine. The study's findings and limits: Baseline seropositivity characterized only a handful of AZD1222 recipients.

CDR1 LGHNA and CDR2 YSLEER come from the germline V gene. CDR3 size: 14 residues. The V end lost 7 bases, the J end lost 7 bases, and 19 bases lay between the germline ends. Sequencing used peripheral blood, obtained on day 0 of AZD1222 vaccination. V gene TRBV4-3 combines with J gene TRBJ2-5; D possibly uses TRBD1 or TRBD2 (7 bases each). The receptor comes from an adult in good health. The CDR3, as DNA: TGCGCCAGCAACCCTTTCAGGGGGGGGATGACCCAGTACTTC. It encodes CASNPFRGGMTQYF.